The 23 T cell receptor beta chains reported below all come from one sample, sequenced in a study of T cells in Graves' hyperthyroidism and ophthalmopathy. From RNA transcripts, TCR beta CDR3 regions were amplified. The HTBI primer set was used in a first-round RT-PCR of the TCR CDR3. Using its own MiXCR run on the multiplex PCR reads, TCRdb lists one record per CDR3 protein. Of approximately 710,000 distinct CDR3 sequences listed, 17% were seen once; the top ten hold around 16%. The sequenced sample was blood. Receptor source: a man aged 45-60 years with Graves' hyperthyroidism.

In regard to this clonotype: One junction end disagrees with the germline gene, perhaps due to a read error. The chain combines TRBV30 with TRBJ2-3, with 9 bases lining up with TRBD2. Germline CDR1 is GTSNPN and CDR2 is SVGIG (reference sequence). The length of the CDR3 is 14 residues. The CDR3: CAWSVAGGTDAQYF. The DNA for the CDR3 is TGTGCCTGGAGTGTAGCGGGAGGCACAGATGCGCAGTATTTT.

The rearrangement links TRBV4-3 to TRBJ1-1, with D unresolved. V gave up 4 bases and J gave up 3 bases, with 12 bases separating them. The CDR3 is made up of 14 amino acids. Germline V CDR1 and CDR2: LGHNA, YSLEER. CDR3: CASSPQRGYTEAFF. CDR3 coding DNA: TGCGCCAGCAGCCCCCAGAGAGGCTACACTGAAGCTTTCTTT.

Ten or more counts support this clonotype. J is TRBJ2-6 and V is TRBV28, with a possible D match to TRBD2 (5 bases). The CDR3 totals 14 residues. Trimming took off 2 bases at V and 12 bases at J, with 14 bases between the two ends. Germline values: CDR1 MDHEN, CDR2 SYDVKM. The CDR3 DNA reads TGTGCCAGCAGTTTAGGAGGCAGTGGCTCCGTCCTGACTTTC. It specifies CASSLGGSGSVLTF. Looking up the rest from reference TRBV28 and TRBJ2-6 gives the full variable domain: DVKVTQSSRYLVKRTGEKVFLECVQDMDHENMFWYRQDPGLGLRLIYFSYDVKMKEKGDIPEGYSVSREKKERFSLILESASTNQTSMYLCASSLGGSGSVLTFGAGSRLTVL.

This clonotype was recorded at least ten times. The V gene is TRBV28, the J gene TRBJ2-1, with D unclear. V was cut by 5 bases and J by 2 bases, with 10 bases left in between. The CDR3 is made up of 14 amino acids. CDR1 and CDR2 from the germline V gene are MDHEN and SYDVKM. The CDR3 sequence: CASSPRGTYNEQFF. The CDR3, as DNA: TGTGCCAGCAGTCCCAGAGGTACCTACAATGAGCAGTTCTTC.

In its sample, this clonotype was seen many times. V is TRBV12-3 or TRBV12-4 and J is TRBJ2-1; TRBD2 is a possible D gene (5 bases). V was shortened by 3 bases and J by 3 bases, with 9 bases between the two germline ends. This CDR3 has 14 amino acids. The CDR3 reads CASSLGDYYNEQFF. CDR3 coding DNA: TGTGCCAGCAGTTTGGGAGACTACTACAATGAGCAGTTCTTC.

This clonotype was recorded a few times. The J gene is TRBJ2-1, the V gene TRBV6-5, with TRBD2 matching over 8 bases. This CDR3 comprises 16 residues. Unmatched junction bases numbered 4, after V lost 3 bases and J lost 0 bases. Germline CDR1 is MNHEY and CDR2 is SVGAGI. The CDR3 is CASSYGAGVSYNEQFF. The CDR3 DNA is TGTGCCAGCAGTTATGGAGCGGGAGTCTCCTACAATGAGCAGTTCTTC.

This clonotype has ten or more counts. The chain couples TRBV13 to TRBJ1-1, with TRBD1 as a possible D gene (6 bases). The V gene lost 5 bases and the J gene lost 6 bases, with 19 bases spanning the gap. The CDR3 covers 15 residues. Germline assignment: CDR1 PRHDT and CDR2 FYEKMQ (reference sequence). CDR3 in amino acids: CASSPSPGGRAEAFF. CDR3 coding DNA: TGTGCCAGCAGCCCTAGCCCCGGGGGGCGCGCTGAAGCTTTCTTT. Combining the CDR3 with reference TRBV13 and TRBJ1-1 gives the whole variable domain AAGVIQSPRHLIKEKRETATLKCYPIPRHDTVYWYQQGPGQDPQFLISFYEKMQSDKGSIPDRFSAQQFSDYHSELNMSSLELGDSALYFCASSPSPGGRAEAFFGQGTRLTVV.

The V call is TRBV19, the J call TRBJ1-1, with D perhaps TRBD1 (5 bases). The CDR3 totals 12 residues. Trimming left V 7 bases short and J 1 base short, with 7 bases between. The germline V gene encodes CDR1 LNHDA and CDR2 SQIVND (reference sequence). The CDR3 bases are TGTGCCAGTAACGACAGGAACACTGAAGCTTTCTTT. It codes for CASNDRNTEAFF. The whole variable domain, filled in from reference TRBV19 and TRBJ1-1, reads DGGITQSPKYLFRKEGQNVTLSCEQNLNHDAMYWYRQDPGQGLRLIYYSQIVNDFQKGDIAEGYSVSREKKESFPLTVTSAQKNPTAFYLCASNDRNTEAFFGQGTRLTVV.

The rearrangement links TRBV4-2 to TRBJ1-1; no clear D gene. The germline CDR1 and CDR2 sequences are LGHNA and YNFKEQ. The CDR3 runs 14 residues. Trimming stripped 0 bases from V and 5 bases from J, with 10 bases between. The CDR3 loop reads CASSQEIGVTEAFF. CDR3 coding DNA: TGTGCCAGCAGCCAAGAGATCGGTGTTACTGAAGCTTTCTTT.

This clonotype has ten or more counts. The genes are TRBV30 and TRBJ2-7, with D unresolved. Per the germline V gene, CDR1 is GTSNPN and CDR2 is SVGIG (reference sequence). The V and J ends lost 0 bases and 3 bases respectively, with 15 bases between them. The CDR3 length is 15 residues. The CDR3 DNA reads TGTGCCTGGAGTGTACGGTGGGTGGACCACTACGAGCAGTACTTC. It codes for CAWSVRWVDHYEQYF. Full variable domain (missing parts from reference TRBV30 and TRBJ2-7): SQTIHQWPATLVQPVGSPLSLECTVEGTSNPNLYWYRQAAGRGLQLLFYSVGIGQISSEVPQNLSASRPQDRQFILSSKKLLLSDSGFYLCAWSVRWVDHYEQYFGPGTRLTVT.

This clonotype was observed many times. The V gene is TRBV19, the J gene TRBJ2-1; TRBD2 is a possible D gene (6 bases). This CDR3 is built from 13 residues. Germline V gene lookup returns CDR1 LNHDA and CDR2 SQIVND (reference sequence). Deletions cut 3 bases from V and 7 bases from J, with 10 bases between. CDR3 DNA: TGTGCCAGTAGTATCGGGAGTGGTAATGAGCAGTTCTTC. As protein: CASSIGSGNEQFF.

This clonotype was counted many times. The rearrangement links TRBV7-2 to TRBJ2-6; D perhaps matches TRBD2 (6 bases). Germline CDR1 and CDR2: SGHTA and FQGNSA. V gave up 3 bases and J gave up 4 bases, with 13 bases separating them. The CDR3 runs 16 residues. DNA of the CDR3: TGTGCCAGCAGCTTGGGGACTGGGGACGGGGCCAACGTCCTGACTTTC. This sequence encodes CASSLGTGDGANVLTF.

The table lists this clonotype with a few counts. This sequence joins TRBV3-1 and TRBJ1-2; 9 bases are a match to TRBD1. Trimming removed 4 bases from V and 7 bases from J; junction bases left unmatched: 16. CDR1 and CDR2 (germline): LGHDT, YNNKEL (reference sequence). The CDR3 covers 17 residues. The CDR3 reads CASSRQGTGRRTGGYTF. CDR3 nucleotide sequence: TGTGCCAGCAGCCGGCAGGGGACAGGGAGAAGGACGGGTGGCTACACCTTC.

This clonotype was found many times. The chain carries TRBV27 and TRBJ1-1, with D possibly TRBD1 on 5 matching bases. Germline V gene data show CDR1 as MNHEY and CDR2 as SMNVEV (reference sequence). V shed 4 bases and J shed 3 bases, with 9 bases lying between them. The CDR3 extends over 13 amino acids. CDR3 sequence reads: CASSWGGDTEAFF. CDR3 DNA: TGTGCCAGCAGTTGGGGAGGGGACACTGAAGCTTTCTTT.

In its sample, this clonotype was seen many times. The chain employs TRBV2 and TRBJ2-3; D ambiguous. Germline assignment: CDR1 SNHLY and CDR2 FYNNEI. The CDR3 sequence is 11 residues long. V shed 2 bases and J shed 6 bases, with 3 bases lying between them. The CDR3 here is CASSERDTQYF. The CDR3 DNA reads as TGTGCCAGCAGTGAAAGGGATACGCAGTATTTT.

The chain carries TRBV9 and TRBJ1-3; D gene unclear. The V end lost 3 bases, the J end lost 3 bases, and 7 bases lay between the germline ends. This CDR3 is 13 amino acids long. CDR1 SGDLS and CDR2 YYNGEE come from the germline V gene. CDR3 amino acids: CASSADGGNTIYF. DNA for the CDR3: TGTGCCAGCAGCGCGGACGGTGGAAACACCATATATTTT.

The chain joins TRBV19 to TRBJ2-1, with TRBD1 identical over 9 bases. The CDR3 consists of 15 residues. The trim removed 8 bases at V and 7 bases at J, leaving 12 bases unmatched. CDR1 and CDR2 from the germline V gene are LNHDA and SQIVND (reference sequence). This chain's CDR3 is CASSIRDRVRNEQFF. The CDR3 coding sequence is TGTGCCAGTTCGATCCGGGACAGGGTTAGGAATGAGCAGTTCTTC.

This clonotype has ten or more counts. This rearrangement joins TRBV11-2 to TRBJ1-6; D is possibly TRBD1 (5 bases). The CDR3 consists of 12 residues. The ends were cut back, 6 bases at V and 10 bases at J, with 10 bases in the middle. Germline CDR1 is SGHAT and CDR2 is FQNNGV. This CDR3 reads CASRSEGSPLHF. The CDR3 coding sequence is TGTGCCAGCAGATCCGAGGGGTCACCCCTCCACTTT.

This clonotype was counted ten times or more. This chain links TRBV2 with TRBJ2-7; D uncertain. Germline-derived CDR1 and CDR2 are SNHLY and FYNNEI. CDR3 size: 14 residues. The V end lost 3 bases, the J end lost 0 bases, and 9 bases lay between the germline ends. The DNA of the CDR3 is TGTGCCAGCAGTGACCCTCAGAGCTCCTACGAGCAGTACTTC. Its protein is CASSDPQSSYEQYF.

V gene TRBV4-1 combines with J gene TRBJ2-7; D is uncertain. Trimming took off 3 bases at V and 3 bases at J, with 18 bases between the two ends. The CDR3 spans 16 residues. Germline CDR1 reads MGHRA; CDR2 reads YSYEKL. This CDR3 reads CASSHSSLAAGYEQYF. The CDR3 bases are TGCGCCAGCAGCCATTCTTCTCTGGCTGCTGGCTACGAGCAGTACTTC.

This clonotype came up once. The J gene is TRBJ1-1, the V gene TRBV11-2; possibly TRBD1 for D (5 bases). The V gene's germline CDR1 is SGHAT and CDR2 FQNNGV. This CDR3 comprises 12 residues. Deletions cut 4 bases from V and 8 bases from J, with 11 bases between. In DNA, the CDR3 is TGTGCCAGCAGCTCAGGGTTTGGCGAAGCTTTCTTT. It yields the protein CASSSGFGEAFF.

This clonotype occurred many times. The J gene is TRBJ1-1, the V gene TRBV5-1, with a weak D call TRBD1 (5 bases). The length of the CDR3 is 15 residues. The V and J ends lost 0 bases and 5 bases respectively, with 14 bases between them. The V gene's germline CDR1 is SGHRS and CDR2 YFSETQ. CDR3 sequence reads: CASSLEGTPGTEAFF. In nucleotides, the CDR3 is TGCGCCAGCAGCTTGGAAGGGACGCCGGGTACTGAAGCTTTCTTT.

There are a few counts of this clonotype. The rearrangement joins TRBV19 to TRBJ1-4; 8 bases map to TRBD1. CDR1 is LNHDA, CDR2 SQIVND, per germline (reference sequence). The CDR3 is 16 amino acids. The J segment lost 6 bases and the V segment lost 6 bases, leaving 12 bases of the junction unmatched. For the CDR3, the DNA is TGTGCCAGTAGCCCTCTTACCGGGACAGGAGATGAAAAACTGTTTTTT. Protein product: CASSPLTGTGDEKLFF. The whole variable domain, filled in from reference TRBV19 and TRBJ1-4, reads DGGITQSPKYLFRKEGQNVTLSCEQNLNHDAMYWYRQDPGQGLRLIYYSQIVNDFQKGDIAEGYSVSREKKESFPLTVTSAQKNPTAFYLCASSPLTGTGDEKLFFGSGTQLSVL.